This passage covers 19 T cell receptor beta chains from one sample sequenced in a study of blood T cell repertoires in COVID-19. Clones were sequenced by immunoSEQ multiplex PCR, and TCRdb holds only the in-frame ones, with some missing. The repertoire holds some 180,000 clones, with around 83% as singletons. Sequenced input: PBMCs or T cells enriched from blood (not recorded which). These receptors were obtained from a woman aged 30 to 39 who had been exposed to COVID-19.

The chain is built from TRBV11-1 and TRBJ2-7; perhaps TRBD2 as D (6 bases). CDR3 length equals 16 residues. The V end lost 0 bases, the J end lost 4 bases, and 16 bases lay between the germline ends. Germline-derived CDR1 and CDR2 are SGHAT and FQDESV (reference sequence). CDR3 in amino acids: CASSLASAGIGYEQYF. CDR3 coding DNA: TGTGCCAGCAGCTTAGCGTCTGCGGGGATAGGGTACGAGCAGTACTTC. Together with reference TRBV11-1 and TRBJ2-7, the CDR3 gives the full variable domain: EAEVAQSPRYKITEKSQAVAFWCDPISGHATLYWYRQILGQGPELLVQFQDESVVDDSQLPKDRFSAERLKGVDSTLKIQPAELGDSAMYLCASSLASAGIGYEQYFGPGTRLTVT.

V usage is TRBV10-1 and J usage is TRBJ2-7, with 7 bases aligning to TRBD2. Germline CDR1 and CDR2: WNHNN and SYGVQD (reference sequence). The CDR3 loop spans 14 amino acids. The J segment lost 2 bases and the V segment lost 3 bases, leaving 4 bases of the junction unmatched. CDR3 protein: CASSESGATYEQYF. In DNA form, the CDR3 reads TGCGCCAGCAGTGAAAGCGGGGCAACCTACGAGCAGTACTTC.

The gene calls are TRBV2 and TRBJ2-7; D not certain. CDR1 and CDR2 from the germline V gene are SNHLY and FYNNEI. There are 13 residues in the CDR3. Trimming took off 10 bases at V and 1 base at J, with 14 bases between the two ends. The CDR3: CAIQITTSYEQYF. The CDR3 bases are TGTGCCATCCAAATTACTACTTCCTACGAGCAGTACTTC.

The V and J genes are TRBV6-1 and TRBJ1-5; D is ambiguous. Trimming stripped 3 bases from V and 0 bases from J, with 6 bases between. The CDR3 consists of 14 residues. CDR1 and CDR2 (germline): MNHNS, SASEGT. DNA of the CDR3: TGTGCCAGCAGTGAGACATTTAGCAATCAGCCCCAGCATTTT. Translated: CASSETFSNQPQHF.

V usage is TRBV11-2 and J usage is TRBJ2-3, with D perhaps TRBD1 (7 bases). This CDR3 comprises 16 residues. V was pared by 5 bases and J by 3 bases, with 18 bases between. Germline V gives CDR1 SGHAT, CDR2 FQNNGV. CDR3 nucleotide sequence: TGTGCCAGCAGCCTTGCCCGGGCAGGGGGGACAGATACGCAGTATTTT. Protein product: CASSLARAGGTDTQYF.

V is TRBV29-1 and J is TRBJ1-4; D unclear. The CDR3 runs 13 residues. The V and J ends lost 7 bases and 8 bases respectively, with 17 bases between them. Germline CDR1 reads SQVTM; CDR2 reads ANQGSEA. The CDR3 region has the DNA TGCAGCGCCGAAGCGGAAAATCGCGAAAAACTGTTTTTT. This sequence encodes CSAEAENREKLFF.

This clone has a single count. The J gene is TRBJ1-1, the V gene TRBV9, with 10 bases matching TRBD1. From germline, CDR1 is SGDLS and CDR2 YYNGEE. The CDR3 runs 15 residues. The trim removed 1 base at V and 4 bases at J, leaving 4 bases unmatched. The CDR3 coding sequence is TGTGCCAGCAGCGTAACCGGGACAGGGGTCACTGAAGCTTTCTTT. Encoded protein: CASSVTGTGVTEAFF.

The genes are TRBV30 and TRBJ2-7; D perhaps matches TRBD1 (8 bases). This CDR3 spans 15 amino acids. Trimming removed 1 base at V and 1 base at J, with 14 bases between. CDR1 and CDR2 (germline): GTSNPN, SVGIG (reference sequence). The CDR3 DNA sequence: TGTGCCTGGAGTGCAGACAGGGGACTATCCTACGAGCAGTACTTC. This sequence encodes CAWSADRGLSYEQYF.

The chain employs TRBV19 and TRBJ1-2; a weak D match, TRBD1 (5 bases). The germline gives CDR1 LNHDA, CDR2 SQIVND (reference sequence). The length of the CDR3 is 11 residues. Trimming removed 10 bases from V and 7 bases from J, with 13 bases in between. The CDR3 is CATTQGGGYTF. The CDR3 region has the DNA TGTGCCACCACCCAGGGAGGTGGCTACACCTTC. Drawing the rest from reference TRBV19 and TRBJ1-2, the complete variable domain is DGGITQSPKYLFRKEGQNVTLSCEQNLNHDAMYWYRQDPGQGLRLIYYSQIVNDFQKGDIAEGYSVSREKKESFPLTVTSAQKNPTAFYLCATTQGGGYTFGSGTRLTVV.

This clone was seen a handful of times. The J gene is TRBJ1-5, the V gene TRBV7-2; D is possibly TRBD1 (6 bases). The CDR3 sequence is 14 residues long. Germline CDR1 is SGHTA and CDR2 is FQGNSA. V was pared by 2 bases and J by 4 bases, with 9 bases between. The CDR3 is CASSLNRENQPQHF. CDR3 nucleotides: TGTGCCAGCAGCTTAAACAGGGAGAATCAGCCCCAGCATTTT. Combining the CDR3 with reference TRBV7-2 and TRBJ1-5 gives the whole variable domain GAGVSQSPSNKVTEKGKDVELRCDPISGHTALYWYRQSLGQGLEFLIYFQGNSAPDKSGLPSDRFSAERTGGSVSTLTIQRTQQEDSAVYLCASSLNRENQPQHFGDGTRLSIL.

This clone was counted once. This may come from a read error, since a much larger clone is one base off. The V gene is TRBV11-2, the J gene TRBJ1-5; weak D call: TRBD1 (6 bases). CDR3 length equals 14 residues. V lost 8 bases to trimming and J lost 0 bases, with 11 bases between them. The germline CDR1 and CDR2 sequences are SGHAT and FQNNGV. The CDR3 region is CASGTGNSNQPQHF. The CDR3 DNA reads TGTGCCAGCGGAACAGGGAATAGCAATCAGCCCCAGCATTTT.

This chain uses TRBV7-2 with TRBJ1-3; D is uncertain. Trimming took 5 bases from V and 0 from J, leaving 11 bases between them. Germline V lookup: CDR1 SGHTA, CDR2 FQGNSA. CDR3 length: 15 amino acids. The CDR3: CASSITGSSGNTIYF. DNA for the CDR3: TGTGCCAGCAGCATAACCGGGTCCTCTGGAAACACCATATATTTT. The full variable domain, completed using reference TRBV7-2 and TRBJ1-3, is GAGVSQSPSNKVTEKGKDVELRCDPISGHTALYWYRQSLGQGLEFLIYFQGNSAPDKSGLPSDRFSAERTGGSVSTLTIQRTQQEDSAVYLCASSITGSSGNTIYFGEGSWLTVV.

This clone was seen only once. The gene calls are TRBV5-1 and TRBJ1-6; a possible D gene is TRBD1 (5 bases). Trimming took off 0 bases at V and 6 bases at J, with 10 bases between the two ends. Germline CDR1 is SGHRS and CDR2 is YFSETQ. The CDR3 covers 15 residues. The CDR3 spells CASSLGQNLNSPLHF. CDR3 sequence (DNA): TGCGCCAGCAGCTTGGGACAGAATCTTAATTCACCCCTCCACTTT. Full variable domain (rest looked up from reference TRBV5-1 and TRBJ1-6): KAGVTQTPRYLIKTRGQQVTLSCSPISGHRSVSWYQQTPGQGLQFLFEYFSETQRNKGNFPGRFSGRQFSNSRSEMNVSTLELGDSALYLCASSLGQNLNSPLHFGNGTRLTVT.

This sequence joins TRBV14 and TRBJ1-1, with 8 bases aligning to TRBD1. In germline, CDR1 is SGHDN, CDR2 FVKESK. V gave up 4 bases and J gave up 7 bases; unmatched junction bases: 2. CDR3 length equals 12 residues. The CDR3 sequence is CASSLGTGEAFF. The CDR3 DNA reads TGTGCCAGCAGCCTAGGGACAGGTGAAGCTTTCTTT.

The chain couples TRBV6-5 to TRBJ2-6, with a tentative D call TRBD1 (5 bases). Trimming left V 6 bases short and J 0 bases short, with 9 bases between. The CDR3 sequence is 15 residues long. Germline V gives CDR1 MNHEY, CDR2 SVGAGI. As DNA, the CDR3 is TGTGCCAGCAGCCTCGACAGCTCTGGGGCCAACGTCCTGACTTTC. Translating it yields CASSLDSSGANVLTF.

The chain carries TRBV6-5 and TRBJ2-7; 10 nucleotides agree with TRBD1. J was trimmed by 6 bases and V by 8 bases; bases with no gene match: 1. CDR3 length equals 11 residues. Germline CDR1 and CDR2: MNHEY and SVGAGI. The CDR3 sequence is CASGTGAEQYF. The CDR3 nucleotides are TGTGCCAGCGGGACAGGGGCCGAGCAGTACTTC.

The rearrangement links TRBV2 to TRBJ1-2; 8 bases map to TRBD1. V lost 7 bases, J lost 8 bases, and 3 bases stayed unmatched. Germline V gene lookup returns CDR1 SNHLY and CDR2 FYNNEI. The CDR3 loop spans 11 amino acids. The CDR3 loop is CASTGGEGYTF. As DNA, the CDR3 is TGTGCCAGCACAGGGGGCGAGGGCTACACCTTC.

This rearrangement joins TRBV6-2 or TRBV6-3 to TRBJ2-4, with 11 positions matching TRBD2. V trimming: 6 bases; J trimming: 8 bases; junction bases outside the gene matches: 12. CDR1 and CDR2 (germline): MNHEY, SVGEGT. The CDR3 runs to 16 residues. The CDR3 protein is CASSRTLAGGPDIQYF. CDR3 DNA sequence: TGTGCCAGCAGCCGTACCTTAGCGGGGGGGCCGGACATTCAGTACTTC.

The chain carries TRBV19 and TRBJ1-1, with 7 bases lining up with TRBD1. This CDR3 has 14 residues. CDR1 LNHDA and CDR2 SQIVND come from the germline V gene (reference sequence). The ends lost 6 bases at V and 5 bases at J; junction bases unmatched: 9. In DNA, the CDR3 is TGTGCCAGTAGATCCTCAGCAGGGGGGACTGAAGCTTTCTTT. Protein product: CASRSSAGGTEAFF. The whole variable domain, remainder taken from reference TRBV19 and TRBJ1-1, is DGGITQSPKYLFRKEGQNVTLSCEQNLNHDAMYWYRQDPGQGLRLIYYSQIVNDFQKGDIAEGYSVSREKKESFPLTVTSAQKNPTAFYLCASRSSAGGTEAFFGQGTRLTVV.